This TCR beta chain is drawn from a study of T-cell reconstitution after alpha-beta-depleted transplantation in children. General study points: T-cell counts and diversity at one year following transplant were attributed mainly to newly produced T cells.

During its preparation, the TCRbeta library received unique molecular identifiers. MiXCR was run by TCRdb on the PCR reads, yielding one entry per CDR3 protein. The table records about 250,000 distinct CDR3 sequences, more than 20% of them present only once. This clonotype was counted at least ten times. Its cognate antigen is unknown. The junction had 0 bases not matched to a gene; V was cut back by 1 base and J by 7 bases. This CDR3 contains 12 residues. Per the germline V gene, CDR1 is LGHDT and CDR2 is YNNKEL (reference sequence). The sample here was PBMCs, mostly from graft donor cells, taken 360 days after TCRalphabeta/CD19-depleted stem cell transplant. V is TRBV3-1 and J is TRBJ1-1; 7 nucleotides align to TRBD1. This clonotype originated in a female patient aged 2-10 years who had a stem cell transplant for congenital amegakaryocytic thrombocytopenia, so the T cells may come from the graft donor. The CDR3 loop is CASSQGDSEAFF. The CDR3 DNA reads as TGTGCCAGCAGCCAAGGGGACAGTGAAGCTTTCTTT.